This is a list of T cell receptor beta chains from one sample in a study of blood T cells in healthy people across ages. MiXCR was run by TCRdb on the 5' RACE reads, yielding one entry per CDR3 protein. The sample has 600,000 or so distinct CDR3 sequences, less than 35% seen once; the top ten hold around a sixth. The specimen sequenced was blood. The receptors were gathered from an elderly woman in good health. Both conserved end residues are part of each CDR3. The D gene is left open where the match is weak. Clone size is stated in some rows and not others, as once, few, many or a class when expanded.

clone_size	j_call	d_call	v_call	cdr3_aa	cdr3_nt
many	TRBJ2-7	NA	TRBV6-1	CASNRASSYEQYF	TGTGCCAGCAACAGGGCGAGCTCCTACGAGCAGTACTTC
NA	TRBJ2-1	TRBD2	TRBV7-2	CASSLWAGTSGYNEQFF	TGTGCCAGCAGCCTGTGGGCCGGGACTAGCGGGTACAATGAGCAGTTCTTC
NA	TRBJ2-1	NA	TRBV20-1	CSARERAGYTNEQFF	TGCAGTGCCCGAGAACGAGCAGGCTACACGAATGAGCAGTTCTTC
many	TRBJ1-1	NA	TRBV7-2	CASSLDSTEAFF	TGTGCCAGCAGCTTAGATAGTACTGAAGCTTTCTTT
NA	TRBJ2-7	NA	TRBV21-1	CASSTQGDPSYEQYF	TGTGCCAGCAGCACTCAGGGGGACCCCTCCTACGAGCAGTACTTC
NA	TRBJ1-1	NA	TRBV3-1	CASRCVAGNTEAFF	TGTGCCAGCAGATGTGTTGCAGGGAACACTGAAGCTTTCTTT
NA	TRBJ2-5	NA	TRBV7-2	CASSPRGDTEETQYF	TGTGCCAGCAGCCCCCGAGGGGACACAGAAGAGACCCAGTACTTC
once	TRBJ2-1	NA	TRBV20-1	CSARGFHVDNEQFF	TGCAGTGCTAGAGGATTTCACGTCGACAATGAGCAGTTCTTC
NA	TRBJ1-2	NA	TRBV7-2	CASSLEGLQGYTF	TGTGCCAGCAGCTTAGAAGGGCTGCAGGGCTACACCTTC
NA	TRBJ1-6	NA	TRBV12-3/TRBV12-4	CASCPGWKTGNSPLHF	TGTGCCAGCTGCCCGGGCTGGAAAACGGGGAATTCACCCCTCCACTTT
many	TRBJ1-1	NA	TRBV12-3/TRBV12-4	CASSFARSEAFF	TGTGCCAGCAGTTTTGCTAGATCTGAAGCTTTCTTT
many	TRBJ2-7	NA	TRBV7-2	CASSLEGRAYEQYF	TGTGCCAGCAGCTTAGAGGGGCGCGCGTACGAGCAGTACTTC
NA	TRBJ2-3	NA	TRBV3-1	CASSLEDGFSTDMQYF	TGTGCCAGCAGCCTTGAGGACGGATTCAGCACAGATATGCAGTATTTT
many	TRBJ2-7	TRBD1	TRBV30	CAWGTGLLEQYF	TGTGCCTGGGGGACAGGGTTACTCGAGCAGTACTTC